This TCR beta chain was sequenced in a study of shared clonotypes between healthy human individuals. The study's findings and limits: The expectation was that sequencing depth would affect clonotype sharing among donors.

Germline CDR1 SGHRS, CDR2 YFSETQ. This CDR3 is built from 11 residues. V was trimmed by 1 base and J by 2 bases, leaving 0 bases between them. A remark on this clone: The antigen remains unidentified. A much larger clonotype is one base distant, so this may be a read error. The same CDR3 also results from other DNA sequences found in this sample.

TCRdb keeps only in-frame clones here, not all; method: immunoSEQ multiplex PCR. Of 550,000 to 700,000 clones in the sample, around four fifths were seen once. Sequencing was carried out using memory CD4+ T cells sorted from blood. As to subset: CD45RA-negative fraction. V usage is TRBV5-1 and J usage is TRBJ2-5; D remains ambiguous. This sequence was found in a woman aged 30 to 39 in good health. CDR3 region: CASSLQETQYF. The CDR3 DNA follows: TGCGCCAGCAGCTTGCAAGAGACCCAGTACTTC.